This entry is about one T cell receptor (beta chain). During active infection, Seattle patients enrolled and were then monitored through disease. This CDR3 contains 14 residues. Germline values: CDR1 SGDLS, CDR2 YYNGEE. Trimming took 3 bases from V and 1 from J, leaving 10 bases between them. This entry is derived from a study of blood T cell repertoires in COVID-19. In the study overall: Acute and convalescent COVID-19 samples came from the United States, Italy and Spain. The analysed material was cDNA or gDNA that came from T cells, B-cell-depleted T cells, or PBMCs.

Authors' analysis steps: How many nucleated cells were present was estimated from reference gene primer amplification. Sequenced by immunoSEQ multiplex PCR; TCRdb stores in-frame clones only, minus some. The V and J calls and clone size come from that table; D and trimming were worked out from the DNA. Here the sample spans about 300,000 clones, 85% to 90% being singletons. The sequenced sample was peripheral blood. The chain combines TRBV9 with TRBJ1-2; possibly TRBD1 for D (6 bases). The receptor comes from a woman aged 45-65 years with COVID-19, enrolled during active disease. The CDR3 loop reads CASSADSYNYGYTF. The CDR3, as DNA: TGTGCCAGCAGCGCGGACAGCTATAACTATGGCTACACCTTC.